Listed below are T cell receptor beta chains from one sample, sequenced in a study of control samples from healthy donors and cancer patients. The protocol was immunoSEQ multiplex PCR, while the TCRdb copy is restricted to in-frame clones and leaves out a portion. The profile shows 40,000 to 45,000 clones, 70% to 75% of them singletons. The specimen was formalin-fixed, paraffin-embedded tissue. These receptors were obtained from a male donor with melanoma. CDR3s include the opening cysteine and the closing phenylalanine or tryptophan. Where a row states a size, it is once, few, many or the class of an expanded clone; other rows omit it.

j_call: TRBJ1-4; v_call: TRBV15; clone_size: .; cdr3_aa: CATTHGQGEEKLFF
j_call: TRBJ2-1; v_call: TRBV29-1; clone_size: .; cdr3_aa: CSVEDSGRTSYNEQFF
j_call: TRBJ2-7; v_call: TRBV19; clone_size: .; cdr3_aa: CASTPRTGYYEQYF
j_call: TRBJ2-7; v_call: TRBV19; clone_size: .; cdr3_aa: CASSMLPGTSGSYEQYF
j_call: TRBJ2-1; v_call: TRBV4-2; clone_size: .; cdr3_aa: CASSQEGGRAPEQFF
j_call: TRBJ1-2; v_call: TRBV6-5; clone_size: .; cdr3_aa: CASSLGLSLANYGYTF
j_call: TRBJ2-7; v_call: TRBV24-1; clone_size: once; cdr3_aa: CVTSDPRTEKGSGEQYF
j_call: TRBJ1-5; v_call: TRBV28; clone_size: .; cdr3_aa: CASGKGQSNQPQHF
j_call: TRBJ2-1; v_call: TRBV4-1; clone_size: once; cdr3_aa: CASSQERGREQFF
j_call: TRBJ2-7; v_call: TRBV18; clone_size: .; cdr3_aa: CASSPAGTGLEQYF
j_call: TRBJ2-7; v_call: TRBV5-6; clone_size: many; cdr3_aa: CASGLQGGDTYEQYF
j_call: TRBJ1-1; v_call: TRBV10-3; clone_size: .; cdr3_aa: CAINTGGFEAFF
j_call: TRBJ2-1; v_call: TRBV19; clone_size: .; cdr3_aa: CASSDRGRRYNEQFF
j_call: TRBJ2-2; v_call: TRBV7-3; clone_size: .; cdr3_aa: CASSLWGDTGELFF
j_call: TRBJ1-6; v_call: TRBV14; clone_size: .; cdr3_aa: CASSQTGRGNSPLHF
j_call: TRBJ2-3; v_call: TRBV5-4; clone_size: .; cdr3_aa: CASSLGSGRATDTQYF
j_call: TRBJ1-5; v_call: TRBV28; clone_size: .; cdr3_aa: CASSISRVSNQPQHF
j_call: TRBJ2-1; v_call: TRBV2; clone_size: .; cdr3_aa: CASSLSGRGVGEQFF
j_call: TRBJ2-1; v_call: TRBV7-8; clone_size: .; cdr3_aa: CASSLNSGSYNEQFF
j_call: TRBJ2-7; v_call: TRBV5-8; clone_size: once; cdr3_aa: CASSATGVQFHEQYF
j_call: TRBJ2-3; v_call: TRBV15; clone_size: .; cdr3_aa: CATSRHREDTQYF
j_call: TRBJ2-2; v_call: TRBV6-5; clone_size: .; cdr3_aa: CASRDRNTGELFF
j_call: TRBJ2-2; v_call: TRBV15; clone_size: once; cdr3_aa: CATSGRLAGDTGELFF
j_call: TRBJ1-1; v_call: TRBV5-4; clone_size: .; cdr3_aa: CASSPQNTEAFF
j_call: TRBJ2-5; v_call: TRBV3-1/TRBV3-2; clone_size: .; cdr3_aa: CASSQGSRPGGGETQYF
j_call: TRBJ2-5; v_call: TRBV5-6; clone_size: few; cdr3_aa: CASSLVAGGRETQYF
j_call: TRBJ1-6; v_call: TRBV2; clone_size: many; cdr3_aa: CASSGEGGLHSPLHF
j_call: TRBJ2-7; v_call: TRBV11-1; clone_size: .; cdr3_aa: CASSLARLAGVTYEQYF
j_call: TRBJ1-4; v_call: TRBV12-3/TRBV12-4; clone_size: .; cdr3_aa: CASSFPGVSGLFF
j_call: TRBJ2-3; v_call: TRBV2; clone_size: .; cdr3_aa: CASSEWAGERTSTDTQYF
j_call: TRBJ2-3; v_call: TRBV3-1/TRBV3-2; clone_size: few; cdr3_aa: CASSRGKDTQYF
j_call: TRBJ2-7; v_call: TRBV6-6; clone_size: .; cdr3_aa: CASSYSMGRDSYEQYF
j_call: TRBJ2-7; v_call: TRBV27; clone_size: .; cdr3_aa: CASSRPGQGPYEQYF
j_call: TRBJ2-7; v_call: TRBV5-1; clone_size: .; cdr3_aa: CASRGTYEQYF
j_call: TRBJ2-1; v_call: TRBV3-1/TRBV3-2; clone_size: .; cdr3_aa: CASSQDFGAEQFF
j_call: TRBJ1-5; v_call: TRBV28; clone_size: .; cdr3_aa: CASSLRAGPSRQHF
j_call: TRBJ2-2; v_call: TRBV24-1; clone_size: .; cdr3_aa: CATSGNAQTGELFF
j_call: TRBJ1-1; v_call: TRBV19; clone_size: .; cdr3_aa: CASSPRQGNTEAFF
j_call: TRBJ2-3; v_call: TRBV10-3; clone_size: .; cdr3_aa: CAISESIGTSPGGGDTQYF
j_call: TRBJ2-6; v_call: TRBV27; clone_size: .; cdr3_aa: CASSLNGGANVLTF
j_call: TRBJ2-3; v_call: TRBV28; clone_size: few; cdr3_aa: CASKRGYTDTQYF
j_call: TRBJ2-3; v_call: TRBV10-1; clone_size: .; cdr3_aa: CASSESAGSTDTQYF
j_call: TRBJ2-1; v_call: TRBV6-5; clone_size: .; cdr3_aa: CASSPSGTENNEQFF
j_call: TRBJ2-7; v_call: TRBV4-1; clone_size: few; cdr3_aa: CASSHTTGGAYEQYF
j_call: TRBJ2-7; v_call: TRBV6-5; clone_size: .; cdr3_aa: CAIGATGGGYEQYF
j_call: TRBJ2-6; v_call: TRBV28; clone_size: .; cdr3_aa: CATQARVLTF
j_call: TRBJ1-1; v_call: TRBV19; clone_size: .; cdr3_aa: CASSIADREGTEAFF
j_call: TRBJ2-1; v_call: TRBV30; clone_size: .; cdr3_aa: CAWRGGTYNEQFF
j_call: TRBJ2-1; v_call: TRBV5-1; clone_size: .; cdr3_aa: CASGLYNEQFF
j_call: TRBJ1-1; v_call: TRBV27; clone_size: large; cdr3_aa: CASSLSISGSEAFF
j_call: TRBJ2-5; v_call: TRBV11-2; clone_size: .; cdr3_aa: CASSTGLPRETQYF
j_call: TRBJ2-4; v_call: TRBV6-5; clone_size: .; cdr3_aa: CASREGRAKNIQYF
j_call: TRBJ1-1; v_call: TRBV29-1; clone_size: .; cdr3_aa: CSVGKGRGAFF
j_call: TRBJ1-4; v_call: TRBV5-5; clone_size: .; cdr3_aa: CASSAGPTTNEKLFF
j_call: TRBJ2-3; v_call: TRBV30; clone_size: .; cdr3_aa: CAWSRLARTDTQYF
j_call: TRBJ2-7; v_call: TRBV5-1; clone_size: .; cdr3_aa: CASSLSTAGVRYEQYF
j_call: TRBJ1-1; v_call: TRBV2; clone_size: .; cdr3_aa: CASSDWYTEAFF